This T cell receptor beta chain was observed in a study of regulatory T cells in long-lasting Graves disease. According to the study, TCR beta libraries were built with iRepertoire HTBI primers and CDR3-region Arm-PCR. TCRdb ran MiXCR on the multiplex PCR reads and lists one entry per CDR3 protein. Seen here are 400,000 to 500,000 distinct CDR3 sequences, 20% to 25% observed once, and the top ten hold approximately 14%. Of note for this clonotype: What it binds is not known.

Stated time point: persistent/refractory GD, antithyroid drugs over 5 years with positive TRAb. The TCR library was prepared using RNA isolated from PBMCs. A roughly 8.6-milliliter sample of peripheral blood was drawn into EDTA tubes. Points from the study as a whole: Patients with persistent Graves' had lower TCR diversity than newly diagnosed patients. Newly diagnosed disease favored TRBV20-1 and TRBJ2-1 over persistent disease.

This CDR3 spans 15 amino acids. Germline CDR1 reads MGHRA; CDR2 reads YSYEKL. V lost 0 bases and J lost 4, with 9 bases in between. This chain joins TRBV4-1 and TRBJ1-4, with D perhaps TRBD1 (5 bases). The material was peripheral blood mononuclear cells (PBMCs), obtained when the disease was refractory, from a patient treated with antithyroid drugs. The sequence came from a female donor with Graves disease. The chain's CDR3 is CASSQEGLSNEKLFF. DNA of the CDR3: TGCGCCAGCAGCCAAGAGGGACTGAGTAATGAAAAACTGTTTTTT.